Below are 16 T cell receptor beta chains sequenced from a single sample in a study of blood T cell repertoires in COVID-19. This table comes from immunoSEQ multiplex PCR, and its TCRdb copy is limited to in-frame clones, with some not included. This sample has about 150,000 clones; 80% to 90% occur once, and the top ten carry less than 5.5%. Source material: PBMCs or T cells enriched from blood (not recorded which). The receptors stem from a man aged 50-59 years who had recovered from COVID-19.

The gene calls are TRBV7-2 and TRBJ2-1, with 8 bases matching TRBD2. The V gene's germline CDR1 is SGHTA and CDR2 FQGNSA. The ends lost 1 base at V and 3 bases at J; junction bases unmatched: 2. CDR3 length: 15 amino acids. The CDR3 loop is CASSLEAGGYNEQFF. The CDR3 DNA is TGTGCCAGCAGCTTAGAGGCGGGGGGCTACAATGAGCAGTTCTTC.

The J gene is TRBJ2-3, the V gene TRBV7-2; D possibly corresponds to TRBD1 (6 bases). Germline CDR1 SGHTA, CDR2 FQGNSA. The CDR3 is made up of 15 amino acids. V was shortened by 5 bases and J by 1 base, with 13 bases between the two germline ends. CDR3 DNA: TGTGCCAGCAGCGAAAGACAGGTGGGCACAGATACGCAGTATTTT. The encoded protein is CASSERQVGTDTQYF. The full variable domain, rest sourced from reference TRBV7-2 and TRBJ2-3, is GAGVSQSPSNKVTEKGKDVELRCDPISGHTALYWYRQSLGQGLEFLIYFQGNSAPDKSGLPSDRFSAERTGGSVSTLTIQRTQQEDSAVYLCASSERQVGTDTQYFGPGTRLTVL.

This clone has just a few counts. This chain links TRBV5-1 with TRBJ2-7; 13 bases are a match to TRBD2. The V segment lost 1 base and the J segment 0 bases; nucleotides outside the gene matches: 7. Germline V gene sequence: CDR1 SGHRS, CDR2 YFSETQ. This CDR3 is built from 18 residues. The CDR3 DNA reads TGCGCCAGCAGCTTGACTAGCGGGAGGGCCCGGATCTCCTACGAGCAGTACTTC. Translation: CASSLTSGRARISYEQYF. Combining the CDR3 with reference TRBV5-1 and TRBJ2-7 gives the whole variable domain KAGVTQTPRYLIKTRGQQVTLSCSPISGHRSVSWYQQTPGQGLQFLFEYFSETQRNKGNFPGRFSGRQFSNSRSEMNVSTLELGDSALYLCASSLTSGRARISYEQYFGPGTRLTVT.

The J gene is TRBJ2-2, the V gene TRBV5-6, with D possibly matching TRBD2 (5 bases). Germline V gives CDR1 SGHDT, CDR2 YYEEEE. V lost 1 base, J lost 1 base, and 5 bases lay in between. The CDR3 spans 14 residues. CDR3 amino acids: CASSLTRNTGELFF. The DNA for the CDR3 is TGTGCCAGCAGCTTGACTAGGAACACCGGGGAGCTGTTTTTT.

This chain connects TRBV7-2 to TRBJ2-3; 9 bases fit TRBD1. CDR3 length: 17 amino acids. Germline CDR1 SGHTA, CDR2 FQGNSA. V lost 5 bases and J lost 4; bases outside the gene matches: 13. The CDR3, as DNA: TGTGCCAGCAGCCCCCCCCGACGGACAGGGGATTCAGATACGCAGTATTTT. It translates to CASSPPRRTGDSDTQYF.

This chain connects TRBV6-1 to TRBJ1-2, with D unclear. CDR1 is MNHNS and CDR2 is SASEGT in the germline V gene. The V end was cut by 4 bases, the J end by 0 bases, with 18 bases between. The CDR3 has 17 residues. CDR3 protein: CASSGTFFSFANYGYTF. The CDR3, as DNA: TGTGCCAGCAGTGGAACATTTTTTTCGTTTGCTAACTATGGCTACACCTTC.

V gene TRBV4-1 combines with J gene TRBJ1-1, with a possible D match to TRBD1 (6 bases). CDR1 and CDR2 from the germline V gene are MGHRA and YSYEKL. V lost 0 bases to trimming and J lost 4 bases, with 9 bases between them. The CDR3 sequence is 14 residues long. The CDR3 DNA is TGCGCCAGCAGCCAAGAAGGCAGGGGCACTGAAGCTTTCTTT. It yields the protein CASSQEGRGTEAFF.

The chain carries TRBV7-6 and TRBJ2-1; 9 bases fit TRBD2. V lost 5 bases to trimming and J lost 7 bases; unmatched junction nucleotides: 12. Per germline, CDR1 SGHVS and CDR2 FNYEAQ. The CDR3 sequence is 16 residues long. For the CDR3, the DNA is TGTGCCAGCAGCCGATTTAGCGGGAGAGGGGAGAATGAGCAGTTCTTC. Translation: CASSRFSGRGENEQFF.

The chain joins TRBV20-1 to TRBJ2-1; TRBD1 is a possible D gene (5 bases). Germline lookup yields CDR1 DFQATT and CDR2 SNEGSKA (reference sequence). This CDR3 comprises 12 residues. The V and J ends lost 3 bases and 4 bases respectively, with 7 bases between them. The CDR3 DNA reads TGCAGTGCTAGTAGGGGATACAATGAGCAGTTCTTC. This sequence encodes CSASRGYNEQFF.

This sequence joins TRBV4-3 and TRBJ2-5; 7 bases agree with TRBD2. Germline V gene data show CDR1 as LGHNA and CDR2 as YSLEER. The CDR3 covers 15 residues. The ends lost 0 bases at V and 5 bases at J; junction bases unmatched: 6. The CDR3 bases are TGCGCCAGCAGCCAAGATCGGGTGGGGGGGGAGACCCAGTACTTC. This gives the protein CASSQDRVGGETQYF.

V and J are TRBV6-2 or TRBV6-3 and TRBJ2-2; 12 bases are a match to TRBD2. The germline V gene has CDR1 MNHEY and CDR2 SVGEGT. This CDR3 spans 16 amino acids. With V trimmed by 6 bases and J by 8 bases, 10 bases remained unmatched. The CDR3 region is CASSPPSGRAGGELFF. DNA of the CDR3: TGTGCCAGCAGCCCTCCTAGCGGGAGGGCCGGAGGGGAGCTGTTTTTT.

V gene TRBV6-2 or TRBV6-3 combines with J gene TRBJ2-1; D is uncertain. CDR3 length equals 12 residues. CDR1 is MNHEY and CDR2 is SVGEGT in the germline V gene. V lost 2 bases to trimming and J lost 10 bases, with 9 bases between them. For the CDR3, the DNA is TGTGCCAGCAGTTACGGGCCTGGGGAGCAGTTCTTC. Encoded protein: CASSYGPGEQFF.

The CDR3 sequence is CASSPPRGSNSPLHF. CDR3 DNA sequence: TGTGCCAGCAGTCCCCCCCGGGGATCCAATTCACCCCTCCACTTT. This chain links TRBV28 with TRBJ1-6; D gene ambiguous. CDR3 length equals 15 residues. With 5 bases removed from V and 7 bases from J, the gap between germline ends came to 15 bases. CDR1 is MDHEN, CDR2 SYDVKM, per germline. Full variable domain (missing parts from reference TRBV28 and TRBJ1-6): DVKVTQSSRYLVKRTGEKVFLECVQDMDHENMFWYRQDPGLGLRLIYFSYDVKMKEKGDIPEGYSVSREKKERFSLILESASTNQTSMYLCASSPPRGSNSPLHFGNGTRLTVT.

The J gene is TRBJ2-2, the V gene TRBV19; 9 bases are shared with TRBD1. This CDR3 has 15 amino acids. CDR1 and CDR2 from the germline V gene are LNHDA and SQIVND (reference sequence). V lost 9 bases and J lost 4; bases outside the gene matches: 9. CDR3 coding DNA: TGTGCCAGCCAAACGACAGGGGGGACCACCGGGGAGCTGTTTTTT. Translating it yields CASQTTGGTTGELFF.

This chain connects TRBV30 to TRBJ2-1; 7 bases are a match to TRBD2. The CDR3 extends over 14 amino acids. Per the germline V gene, CDR1 is GTSNPN and CDR2 is SVGIG (reference sequence). The J segment lost 9 bases and the V segment lost 4 bases, leaving 12 bases of the junction unmatched. This CDR3 reads CAWTAAGAGREQFF. The DNA for the CDR3 is TGTGCCTGGACTGCGGCGGGAGCGGGTCGTGAGCAGTTCTTC.

V is TRBV18 and J is TRBJ1-5; weak D call: TRBD1 (6 bases). Germline V gives CDR1 KGHSH, CDR2 LQKENI. The CDR3 covers 15 residues. Trimming shortened V by 2 bases and J by 4 bases, and 12 bases separated the two germline ends. The CDR3 DNA is TGTGCCAGCTCACCAGAGACAGGTCTAAATCAGCCCCAGCATTTT. Amino acid sequence: CASSPETGLNQPQHF.